This T cell receptor (beta chain) was captured in a study of T-cell memory formation after mild COVID-19. Overall study findings and caveats: Clones that got smaller from day 15 to 85 had even CD4/CD8, while clones growing later tipped toward CD4+. The study found contracting CD4+ clones mainly in CM and EM and contracting CD8+ clones in EMRA.

This clonotype appeared once. Its antigen is not identified. Germline CDR1 MNHEY, CDR2 SMNVEV (reference sequence). This CDR3 region has 15 residues. Trimming removed 3 bases from V and 6 bases from J; junction bases left unmatched: 8. TCRdb used MiXCR to reprocess the 5' RACE reads, holding one entry per CDR3 protein. This table has more than 250,000 distinct CDR3 sequences, about 16% appearing once. This clonotype was obtained from a man between 18 and 35 years old who had mild COVID-19 (a few samples of this study predate the infection). Cell type and time point are not known. Sequenced input: PBMCs or a T cell subset sorted from them (not recorded which). The chain uses TRBV27 and TRBJ2-7, with 10 bases matching TRBD1. The CDR3 sequence: CASSFAGTGVGEQYF. CDR3 bases: TGTGCCAGCAGTTTCGCCGGGACAGGGGTTGGCGAGCAGTACTTC.